This is a list of T cell receptor beta chains from one sample in a study of CD8 T cells in ankylosing spondylitis. TCRdb reprocessed the 5' RACE reads via MiXCR and lists one record per CDR3 protein. Altogether 450,000 to 550,000 distinct CDR3 sequences are present, over 4% being singletons, with the ten largest covering roughly 3.5%. The sample consisted of blood, either unsorted or a sorted T cell fraction (not recorded which). These receptor sequences come from a male donor with ankylosing spondylitis. Each CDR3 is given with its conserved first and last residue.

TRBV4-3 CASSQAGRISTDTQYF
TRBV5-1 CASSLSPVQIYEQYF
TRBV12-3/TRBV12-4 CASRPTGARNQPQHF
TRBV20-1 CSAGSSGSAYNEQFF
TRBV2 CASTGNEQFF
TRBV7-2 CASSRGGQGTYEQYF
TRBV10-3 CAISVRDQETQYF
TRBV28 CASRRTSSYEQYF
TRBV5-6 CASSLNPGPLPPLHF
TRBV7-3 CASSLSGGSNTGELFF
TRBV5-1 CASSLVSRYSTEAFF
TRBV11-3 CASSRYAGGAAGELFF
TRBV20-1 CSAIAGGPSYNEQFF
TRBV7-2 CASSFTRIQQLDTQYF
TRBV12-3/TRBV12-4 CASRLQGGTEAFF
TRBV30 CAWRNLGHTDTQYF
TRBV20-1 CSAPTISGANVLTF